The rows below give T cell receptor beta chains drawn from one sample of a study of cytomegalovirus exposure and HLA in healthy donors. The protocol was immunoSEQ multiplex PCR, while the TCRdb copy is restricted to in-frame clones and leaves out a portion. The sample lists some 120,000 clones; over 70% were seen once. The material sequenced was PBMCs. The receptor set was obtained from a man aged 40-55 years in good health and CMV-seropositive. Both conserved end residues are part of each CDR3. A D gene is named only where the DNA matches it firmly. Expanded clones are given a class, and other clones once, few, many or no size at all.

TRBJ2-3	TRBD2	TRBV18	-	TGTGCCAGCTCACCATCGGCGGGGGACACAGATACGCAGTATTTT	CASSPSAGDTDTQYF
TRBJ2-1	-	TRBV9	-	TGTGCCAGCAGCGTTTCGGGAACCTACAATGAGCAGTTCTTC	CASSVSGTYNEQFF
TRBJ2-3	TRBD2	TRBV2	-	TGTGCCAGCAGGGAAAAGACTAGCGGGCGTGGAGATACGCAGTATTTT	CASREKTSGRGDTQYF
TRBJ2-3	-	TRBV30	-	TGTGCCTGGCTAAAAGAGGGAATCACAGATACGCAGTATTTT	CAWLKEGITDTQYF
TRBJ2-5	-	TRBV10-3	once	TGTGCCATCAGTGGAACTAGTAGGGAGACCCAGTACTTC	CAISGTSRETQYF
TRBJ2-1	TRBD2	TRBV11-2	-	TGTGCCAGCAGCTTAGATCTGGGGACTAGCAATGAGCAGTTCTTC	CASSLDLGTSNEQFF
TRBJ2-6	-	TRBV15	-	TGTGCCACCAGCAGAGATCTAGGTCTCTCTGGGGCCAACGTCCTGACTTTC	CATSRDLGLSGANVLTF
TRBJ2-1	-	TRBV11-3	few	TGTGCCAGCAGCCCAGCCGGGTTAACGTACAATGAGCAGTTCTTC	CASSPAGLTYNEQFF
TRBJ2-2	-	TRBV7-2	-	TGTGCCAGCAGCTTATGGTCTAACCCCTCGGGCACCGGGGAGCTGTTTTTT	CASSLWSNPSGTGELFF
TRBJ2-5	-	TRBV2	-	TGTGCCAGCAGTCTTTACAGGGTCCGACAAGAGACCCAGTACTTC	CASSLYRVRQETQYF
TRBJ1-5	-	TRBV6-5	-	TGTGCCAGCAGTTACTCGGAGGGATCCCAGCCCCAGCATTTT	CASSYSEGSQPQHF
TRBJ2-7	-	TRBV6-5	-	TGTGCCAGCAGTTACGGGGCGGCGGCGGAGCAGTACTTC	CASSYGAAAEQYF
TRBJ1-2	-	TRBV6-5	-	TGTGCCAGCAGTTACTCTGGCAGTCGGGACTATGGCTACACCTTC	CASSYSGSRDYGYTF
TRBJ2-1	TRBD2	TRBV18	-	TGTGCCAGCTCACTAGCGGGGTCTGGCAATGAGCAGTTCTTC	CASSLAGSGNEQFF
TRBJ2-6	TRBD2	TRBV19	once	TGTGCCAGTAGCCGGACTAGCTCTGGGGCCAACGTCCTGACTTTC	CASSRTSSGANVLTF
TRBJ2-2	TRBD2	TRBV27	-	TGTGCCAGCAGTTTGGCAGGGAGGGCCGGGGAGCTGTTTTTT	CASSLAGRAGELFF
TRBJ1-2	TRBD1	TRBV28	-	TGTGCCAGCAGTTTCTACGGACAGGCCTATGGCTACACCTTC	CASSFYGQAYGYTF
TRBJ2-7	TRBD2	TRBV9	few	TGTGCCAGCAGCGCAATCGCGGGAGACGGAGCCGAGCAGTACTTC	CASSAIAGDGAEQYF
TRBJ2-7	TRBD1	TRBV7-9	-	TGTGCCAGCAGCTTAGGTCCAGGGGGCCAGTACTTC	CASSLGPGGQYF
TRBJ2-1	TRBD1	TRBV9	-	TGTGCCAGCAGCGTCTACGACAGGGGGCGGGGAGGCAATGAGCAGTTCTTC	CASSVYDRGRGGNEQFF
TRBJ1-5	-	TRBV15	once	TGTGCCACCAGCAGGGACGCGGGAGCGAGTCAGCCCCAGCATTTT	CATSRDAGASQPQHF
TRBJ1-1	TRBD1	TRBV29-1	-	TGCAGCGTTGGCAGGGGGGTCACTGAAGCTTTCTTT	CSVGRGVTEAFF
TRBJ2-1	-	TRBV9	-	TGTGCCAGCAGCGTAGGGCCACAGAGCTCCTACAATGAGCAGTTCTTC	CASSVGPQSSYNEQFF
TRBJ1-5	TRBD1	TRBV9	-	TGTGCCAGCAGCGTAGGGGACAGCTTCAATCAGCCCCAGCATTTT	CASSVGDSFNQPQHF
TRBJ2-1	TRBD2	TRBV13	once	TGTGCCAGCAGCCCAGACCTAGCGGGAGGGCCCCCCTACAATGAGCAGTTCTTC	CASSPDLAGGPPYNEQFF
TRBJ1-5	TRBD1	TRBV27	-	TGTGCCAGCAGCCCTTGGACAGGGAGCAATCAGCCCCAGCATTTT	CASSPWTGSNQPQHF
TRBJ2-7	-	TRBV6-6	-	TGTGCCAGCAGTAGGCAGGGGCCATCCTACGAGCAGTACTTC	CASSRQGPSYEQYF
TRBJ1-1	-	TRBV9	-	TGTGCCAGCGGGCCGGGGACTGAAGCTTTCTTT	CASGPGTEAFF
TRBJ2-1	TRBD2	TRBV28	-	TGTGCCAGCAGTCCCGCGGGGCTAGCGGGAGGGAATAATGAGCAGTTCTTC	CASSPAGLAGGNNEQFF
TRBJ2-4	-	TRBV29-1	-	TGCAGCGTTGGTGGAGTGCCAAATAACATTCAGTACTTC	CSVGGVPNNIQYF
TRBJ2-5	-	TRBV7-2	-	TGTGCCAGCAGCTGGAGGGCGGGGCGGGAAGAGACCCAGTACTTC	CASSWRAGREETQYF
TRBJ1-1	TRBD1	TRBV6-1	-	TGTGCCAGCAGTTCGAGACAGGGTATGGACACTGAAGCTTTCTTT	CASSSRQGMDTEAFF
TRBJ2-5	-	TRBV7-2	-	TGTGCCAGCAGCTCCCTGGGGGGGCCCCTCGGAGAGACCCAGTACTTC	CASSSLGGPLGETQYF
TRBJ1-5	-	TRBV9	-	TGTGCCAGCAGCGTAGGGGCGGGGGTTCAGCCCCAGCATTTT	CASSVGAGVQPQHF
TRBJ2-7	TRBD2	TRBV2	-	TGTGCCAGCAGTCTCTCGATTATAGCGGGAGGGAAAGAGCAGTACTTC	CASSLSIIAGGKEQYF
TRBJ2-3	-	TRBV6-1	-	TGTGCCAGCAGACTGACAATCCCAGATACGCAGTATTTT	CASRLTIPDTQYF
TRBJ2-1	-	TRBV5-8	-	TGTGCCAGCAGCTTGGGGGAGACCTACAATGAGCAGTTCTTC	CASSLGETYNEQFF
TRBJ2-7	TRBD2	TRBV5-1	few	TGCGCCAGCAGCTTGGGGACTAGCGGGGCCTACGAGCAGTACTTC	CASSLGTSGAYEQYF
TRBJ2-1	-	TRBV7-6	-	TGTGCCAGCAGCCCCCGGACAAGTTACAATGAGCAGTTCTTC	CASSPRTSYNEQFF
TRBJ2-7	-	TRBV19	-	TGTGCCAGTAGTATAGGTTCAGGATCCTACGAGCAGTACTTC	CASSIGSGSYEQYF
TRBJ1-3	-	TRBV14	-	TGTGCCAGCTCCAACTCTGGAAACACCATATATTTT	CASSNSGNTIYF
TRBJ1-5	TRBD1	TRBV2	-	TGTGCCAGCAGTGAACAGGGGGGAGGACAGCCCCAGCATTTT	CASSEQGGGQPQHF
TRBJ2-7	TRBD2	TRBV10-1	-	TGCGCCAGCAGTGAGGGGCAGCGGGGCCTCGAGCAGTACTTC	CASSEGQRGLEQYF
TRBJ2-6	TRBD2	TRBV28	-	TGTGCCAGCAGTTTGGGGGGGACTGGGGCCAACGTCCTGACTTTC	CASSLGGTGANVLTF
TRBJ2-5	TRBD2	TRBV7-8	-	TGTGCCAGCAGCCCACGACTAGCGGCCGGGGCGGAGACCCAGTACTTC	CASSPRLAAGAETQYF
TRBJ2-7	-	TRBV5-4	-	TGTGCCAGCAGCTATATGACAGCTGGAGGGGAGCAGTACTTC	CASSYMTAGGEQYF
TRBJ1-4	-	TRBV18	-	TGTGCCAGCTCACCTGGCCCGATTAATGAAAAACTGTTTTTT	CASSPGPINEKLFF
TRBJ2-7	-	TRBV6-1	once	TGTGCCAGCAGTAGGGGGACGAACGGGGAGCAGTACTTC	CASSRGTNGEQYF
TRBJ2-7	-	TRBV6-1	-	TGTGCCAGCAGTATCTACAGGGACGAGCAGTACTTC	CASSIYRDEQYF
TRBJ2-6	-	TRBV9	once	TGTGCCAGCAGCCCAACCGTCGGGGGAAACTCTGGGGCCAACGTCCTGACTTTC	CASSPTVGGNSGANVLTF
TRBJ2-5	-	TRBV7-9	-	TGTGCCAGCAGCTTGCGGGGACAAGAGACCCAGTACTTC	CASSLRGQETQYF
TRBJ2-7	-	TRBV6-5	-	TGTGCCAGCAGAAGGGGGGACAGCTCCTACGAGCAGTACTTC	CASRRGDSSYEQYF
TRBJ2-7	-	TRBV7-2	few	TGTGCCAGCAGCCCTTGGGGGGTTACCTACGAGCAGTACTTC	CASSPWGVTYEQYF
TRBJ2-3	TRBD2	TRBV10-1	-	TGCGCCAGCAGTGATTACGGGGGGGCAGATACGCAGTATTTT	CASSDYGGADTQYF
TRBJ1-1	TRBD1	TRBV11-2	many	TGTGCCAGCAGCGTATTCCGGGACAGGGGGTCTGCTGAAGCTTTCTTT	CASSVFRDRGSAEAFF
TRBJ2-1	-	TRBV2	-	TGTGCCAGCAGTGAAGCGCGCAGGGCAGGCTACAATGAGCAGTTCTTC	CASSEARRAGYNEQFF
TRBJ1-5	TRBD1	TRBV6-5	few	TGTGCCAGCAGTAGGGACAGTAGTCAGCCCCAGCATTTT	CASSRDSSQPQHF
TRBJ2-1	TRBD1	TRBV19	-	TGTGCCAGTACGGAAACCGGACAGGGGGGATACAATGAGCAGTTCTTC	CASTETGQGGYNEQFF
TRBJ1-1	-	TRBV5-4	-	TGTGCCAGCAGCTTGGAACAGGTCCACACTGAAGCTTTCTTT	CASSLEQVHTEAFF